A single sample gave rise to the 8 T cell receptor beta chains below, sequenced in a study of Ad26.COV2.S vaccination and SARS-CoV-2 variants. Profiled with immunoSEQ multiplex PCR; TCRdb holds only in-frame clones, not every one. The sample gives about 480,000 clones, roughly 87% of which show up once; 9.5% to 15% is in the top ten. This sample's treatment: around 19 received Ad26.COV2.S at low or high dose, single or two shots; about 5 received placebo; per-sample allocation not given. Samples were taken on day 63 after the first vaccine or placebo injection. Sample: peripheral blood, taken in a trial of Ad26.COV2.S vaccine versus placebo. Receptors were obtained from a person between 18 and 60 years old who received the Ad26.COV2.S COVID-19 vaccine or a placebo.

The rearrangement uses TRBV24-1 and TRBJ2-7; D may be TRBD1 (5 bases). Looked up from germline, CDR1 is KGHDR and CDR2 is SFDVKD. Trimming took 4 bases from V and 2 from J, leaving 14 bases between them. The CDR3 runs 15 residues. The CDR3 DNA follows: TGTGCCACCAGTGACTCAGGGATTCCTCCCTACGAGCAGTACTTC. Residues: CATSDSGIPPYEQYF.

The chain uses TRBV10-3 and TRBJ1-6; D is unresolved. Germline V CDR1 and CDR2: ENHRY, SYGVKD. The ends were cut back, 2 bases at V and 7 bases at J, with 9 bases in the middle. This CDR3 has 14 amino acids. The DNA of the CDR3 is TGTGCCATCAGTGAGATTTCGTGGAATTCACCCCTCCACTTT. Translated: CAISEISWNSPLHF.

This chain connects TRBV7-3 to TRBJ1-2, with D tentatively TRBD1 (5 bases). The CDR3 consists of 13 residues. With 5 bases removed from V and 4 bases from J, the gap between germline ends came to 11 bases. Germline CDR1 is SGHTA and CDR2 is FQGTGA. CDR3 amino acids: CASSPGTAYGYTF. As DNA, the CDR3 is TGTGCCAGCAGCCCCGGGACGGCCTATGGCTACACCTTC.

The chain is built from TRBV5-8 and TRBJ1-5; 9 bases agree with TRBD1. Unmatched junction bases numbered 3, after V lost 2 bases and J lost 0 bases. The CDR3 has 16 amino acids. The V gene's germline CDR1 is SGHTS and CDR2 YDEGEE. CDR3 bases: TGTGCCAGCAGCTTCTGGACAGGGGCTAGCAATCAGCCCCAGCATTTT. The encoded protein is CASSFWTGASNQPQHF.

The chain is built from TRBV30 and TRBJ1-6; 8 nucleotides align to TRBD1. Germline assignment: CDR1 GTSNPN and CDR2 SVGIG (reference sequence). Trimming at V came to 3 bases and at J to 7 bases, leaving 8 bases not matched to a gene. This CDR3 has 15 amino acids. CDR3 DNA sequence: TGTGCCTGGAGCCCCGGGACAGGCAGGAATTCACCCCTCCACTTT. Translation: CAWSPGTGRNSPLHF.

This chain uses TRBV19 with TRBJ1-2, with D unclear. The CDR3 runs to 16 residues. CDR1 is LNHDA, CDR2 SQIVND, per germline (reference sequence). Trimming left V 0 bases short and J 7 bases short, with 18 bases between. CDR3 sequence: CASSIDIAGWSLGYTF. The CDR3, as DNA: TGTGCCAGTAGTATAGATATCGCAGGTTGGAGCCTTGGCTACACCTTC.

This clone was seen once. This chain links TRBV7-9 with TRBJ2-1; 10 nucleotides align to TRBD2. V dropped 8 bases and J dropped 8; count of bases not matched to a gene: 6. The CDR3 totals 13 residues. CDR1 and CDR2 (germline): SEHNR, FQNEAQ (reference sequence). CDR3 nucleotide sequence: TGTGCCAGCCTTAGCGGGGGGAGTGATGAGCAGTTCTTC. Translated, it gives CASLSGGSDEQFF.

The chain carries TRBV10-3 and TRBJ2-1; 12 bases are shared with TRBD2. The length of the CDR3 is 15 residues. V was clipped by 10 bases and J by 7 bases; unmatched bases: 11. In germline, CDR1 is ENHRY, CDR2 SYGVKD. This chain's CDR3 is CATNPRLAGDNEQFF. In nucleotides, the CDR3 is TGTGCCACGAACCCCCGACTAGCGGGGGATAATGAGCAGTTCTTC.